The entry below gives a single T cell receptor (beta chain) sequence along with its context. Its antigen is unknown. No clone much larger than this one lies a single base away; base qualities are absent. The library was obtained by the immunoSEQ multiplex PCR assay. This immuneACCESS table, as held by TCRdb, lists in-frame sequences with V and J called but not all clones. Of the missing ones, under half trace to an unresolved V gene in checked studies; the others have no known cause. The sample table holds approximately 180,000 clones, of which approximately 94% were seen once. The leading ten clones occupy approximately 1.5% of the sample. The V end gives up 1 base and the J end 3 bases, leaving 3 bases in the junction not matched to a gene. Counted from cysteine to phenylalanine, this CDR3 has 15 amino acids. Solely the CDR3 DNA is kept, with 45 bases framed from the first base. In the germline V gene (reference sequence), CDR1 corresponds to SEHNR and CDR2 to FQNEAQ.

The data belong to a study of control samples from healthy donors and cancer patients (dated by TCRdb to about 2020). The chain links TRBV7-9 with TRBJ1-5; TRBD1 agrees with 7 junctional bases. The sample taken for sequencing was blood. This clonotype was obtained from a woman between 18 and 30 years old in good health. The CDR3 amino acid sequence is: CASSLGQGLNQPQHF. The DNA reads TGTGCCAGCAGCTTAGGACAGGGCCTCAATCAGCCCCAGCATTTT.